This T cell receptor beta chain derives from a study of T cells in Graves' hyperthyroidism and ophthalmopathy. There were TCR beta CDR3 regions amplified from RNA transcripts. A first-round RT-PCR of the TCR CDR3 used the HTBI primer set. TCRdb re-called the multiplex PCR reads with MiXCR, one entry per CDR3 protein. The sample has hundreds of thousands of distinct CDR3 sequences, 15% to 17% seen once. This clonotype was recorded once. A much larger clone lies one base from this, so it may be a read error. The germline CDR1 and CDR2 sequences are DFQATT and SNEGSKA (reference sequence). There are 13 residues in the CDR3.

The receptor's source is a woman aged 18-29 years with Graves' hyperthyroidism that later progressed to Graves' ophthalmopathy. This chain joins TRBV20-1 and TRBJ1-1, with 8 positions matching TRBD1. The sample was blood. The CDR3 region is CSAVGQVNTGAFF. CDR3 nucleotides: TGCAGTGCTGTGGGACAGGTGAACACTGGAGCTTTCTTT.